The 4 T cell receptor beta chains below come from one sample, sequenced in a study of T-cell memory formation after mild COVID-19. TCRdb analysed the 5' RACE reads with MiXCR anew, one entry per CDR3 protein. Altogether approximately 270,000 distinct CDR3 sequences are present, 15% to 20% being singletons, with the ten largest covering roughly 20%. Sequencing input: PBMCs or a T cell subset sorted from them (not recorded which). Receptor source: a man aged 18 to 30 who had mild COVID-19 (a few samples of this study predate the infection). Cell type and time point are not known.

This clonotype has only a few counts. This chain links TRBV4-2 with TRBJ2-7, with TRBD2 identical over 9 bases. CDR3 length: 17 residues. CDR1 and CDR2 from the germline V gene are LGHNA and YNFKEQ. The ends lost 1 base at V and 1 base at J; junction bases unmatched: 8. CDR3 sequence reads: CASSQGAGGPVSYEQYF. In nucleotides, the CDR3 is TGTGCCAGCAGCCAAGGGGCGGGGGGGCCGGTTTCCTACGAGCAGTACTTC.

The chain recombines TRBV4-3 with TRBJ2-7, with 14 bases lining up with TRBD2. Germline V gene sequence: CDR1 LGHNA, CDR2 YSLEER. V lost 3 bases and J lost 2; bases outside the gene matches: 9. The CDR3 extends over 18 amino acids. The CDR3 coding sequence is TGCGCCAGCAGCCATGGTCCCGGGACTAGCGGGGGAACCTACGAGCAGTACTTC. Residues: CASSHGPGTSGGTYEQYF.

This chain uses TRBV9 with TRBJ2-7, with a possible D match to TRBD2 (5 bases). With 4 bases removed from V and 10 bases from J, the gap between germline ends came to 12 bases. Germline V gene lookup returns CDR1 SGDLS and CDR2 YYNGEE. The CDR3 runs 11 residues. DNA of the CDR3: TGTGCCAGCAGCTCCAGGAGGTTCCAGTACTTC. It codes for CASSSRRFQYF.

This clonotype has a handful of counts. V gene TRBV5-1 combines with J gene TRBJ2-1, with TRBD2 matching over 7 bases. Germline V CDR1 and CDR2: SGHRS, YFSETQ. The CDR3 consists of 14 residues. V lost 2 bases to trimming and J lost 5 bases; unmatched junction nucleotides: 4. The CDR3 spells CASSLSGVHNEQFF. Here the CDR3 DNA reads TGCGCCAGCAGCTTAAGCGGGGTTCACAATGAGCAGTTCTTC.